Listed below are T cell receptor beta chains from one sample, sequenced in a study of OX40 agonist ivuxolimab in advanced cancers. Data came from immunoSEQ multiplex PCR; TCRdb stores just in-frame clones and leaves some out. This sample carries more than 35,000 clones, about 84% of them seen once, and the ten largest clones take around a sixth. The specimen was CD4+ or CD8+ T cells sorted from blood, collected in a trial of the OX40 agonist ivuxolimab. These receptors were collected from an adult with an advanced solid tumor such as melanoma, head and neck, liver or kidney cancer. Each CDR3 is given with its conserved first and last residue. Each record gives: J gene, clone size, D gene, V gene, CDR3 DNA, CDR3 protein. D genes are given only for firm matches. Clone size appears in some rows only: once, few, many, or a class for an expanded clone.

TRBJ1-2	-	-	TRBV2	TGTGCCAGCAGACTCCGGGACTTCTCGAACTATGGCTACACCTTC	CASRLRDFSNYGYTF
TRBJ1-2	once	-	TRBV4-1	TGCGCCAGCAGCGGTGGGGGAGCTGGGAACTATGGCTACACCTTC	CASSGGGAGNYGYTF
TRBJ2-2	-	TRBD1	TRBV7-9	TGTGCCAGCAGCTTAGGGCAGGGGGCCGGGGAGCTGTTTTTT	CASSLGQGAGELFF
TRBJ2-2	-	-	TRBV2	TGTGCCAGCAGTAGGGGGGAGCTGTTTTTT	CASSRGELFF
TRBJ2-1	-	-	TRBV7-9	TGTGCCAGCAGCTTAAGAGCGAACCAAGGATACAATGAGCAGTTCTTC	CASSLRANQGYNEQFF
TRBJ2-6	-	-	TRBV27	TGTGCCAGCAGTTTATCGTTTACCTCTGGGGCCAACGTCCTGACTTTC	CASSLSFTSGANVLTF
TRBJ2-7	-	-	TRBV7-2	TGTGCCAGCAGCCTGGGGCCCGGGGGCCAAATCTCCTACGAGCAGTACTTC	CASSLGPGGQISYEQYF
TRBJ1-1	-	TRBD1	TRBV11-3	TGTGCCAGCAGCCGTCCTGACAGGGGGCACACTGAAGCTTTCTTT	CASSRPDRGHTEAFF
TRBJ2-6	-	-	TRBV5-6	TGTGCCAGCAGCTTGTTTTCGGTTAACCCACGCTCTGGGGCCAACGTCCTGACTTTC	CASSLFSVNPRSGANVLTF
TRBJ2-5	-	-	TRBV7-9	TGTGCCAGCAGCTTGCCCAGGACACAAGAGACCCAGTACTTC	CASSLPRTQETQYF
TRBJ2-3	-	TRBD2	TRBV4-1	TGCGCCAGCAGCCAAGATCTTGCGAGCGGGAGAAGCACAGATACGCAGTATTTT	CASSQDLASGRSTDTQYF
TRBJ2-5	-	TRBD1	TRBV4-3	TGCGCCAGCAGCCAAGGGACAGGGGGCGAGACCCAGTACTTC	CASSQGTGGETQYF
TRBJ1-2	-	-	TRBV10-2	TGCGCCAGCAGTGAGTCTTCGCAGCGTGGCTACACCTTC	CASSESSQRGYTF
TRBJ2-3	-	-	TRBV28	TGTGCCAGCAGTCCCGCCTGGGGGGACCTCACAGATACGCAGTATTTT	CASSPAWGDLTDTQYF
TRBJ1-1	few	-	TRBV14	TGTGCCAGCAGCCAAGCATTTGGTTCCGAAGCTTTCTTT	CASSQAFGSEAFF
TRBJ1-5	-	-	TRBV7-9	TGTGCCAGCAGCTTAGGAGTGGGAAATCAGCCCCAGCATTTT	CASSLGVGNQPQHF
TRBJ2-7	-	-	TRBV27	TGTGCCAGCAGTTTAAAGCGCCCCTACGAGCAGTACTTC	CASSLKRPYEQYF
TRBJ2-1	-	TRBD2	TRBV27	TGTGCCAGCAGCATAGCGGGAGGGACATACAATGAGCAGTTCTTC	CASSIAGGTYNEQFF
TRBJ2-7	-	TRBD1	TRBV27	TGTGCCAGCAGCTCCCAGGGGGCCGCTTACGAGCAGTACTTC	CASSSQGAAYEQYF
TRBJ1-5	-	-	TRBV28	TGTGCCAGCAGTTTGAGGCAGGGAGGTTTTCAGCCCCAGCATTTT	CASSLRQGGFQPQHF
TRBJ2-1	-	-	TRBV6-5	TGTGCCAGCAGTCTCTCTATAGCGCCCAATGAGCAGTTCTTC	CASSLSIAPNEQFF
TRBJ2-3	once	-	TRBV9	TGTGCCAGCAGCGTAGGCGGGGGCGGCACAGATACGCAGTATTTT	CASSVGGGGTDTQYF
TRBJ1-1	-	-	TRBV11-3	TGTGCCAGCAGCTTAGGACCCGGCACTGAAGCTTTCTTT	CASSLGPGTEAFF
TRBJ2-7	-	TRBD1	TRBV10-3	TGTGCCATCAGGGAGAACAGGGGGCGGGAGCAGTACTTC	CAIRENRGREQYF
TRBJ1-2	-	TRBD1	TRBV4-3	TGCGCCAGCAGCCAAGATTGGACAGGGAGAGATGGCTACACCTTC	CASSQDWTGRDGYTF
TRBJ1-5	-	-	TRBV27	TGTGCCAGCAGTTTCCTAGGGTCCCTTAGCAATCAGCCCCAGCATTTT	CASSFLGSLSNQPQHF
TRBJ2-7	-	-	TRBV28	TGTGCCAGCAGTTTTACAGGGCCCTCCTACGAGCAGTACTTC	CASSFTGPSYEQYF
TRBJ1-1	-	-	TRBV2	TGTGCCAGCAGTGAGAGTCCAGACCAAAACACTGAAGCCTTCTTT	CASSESPDQNTEAFF
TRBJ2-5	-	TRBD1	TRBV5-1	TGCGCCAGCAGCTCCGGACAGGGGGCAAGGGAGACCCAGTACTTC	CASSSGQGARETQYF
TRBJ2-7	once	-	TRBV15	TGTGCCACCAGCATTGCAGCTAGCTACGAGCAGTACTTC	CATSIAASYEQYF
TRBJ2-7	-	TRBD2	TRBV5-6	TGTGCCAGCAGTCCGGGGGGGAACTCCTACGAGCAGTACTTC	CASSPGGNSYEQYF
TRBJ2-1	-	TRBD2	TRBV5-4	TGTGCCAGCAGCTTGGTGGGAGGGAATGAGCAGTTCTTC	CASSLVGGNEQFF
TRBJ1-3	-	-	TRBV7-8	TGTGCCAGCAGCATCAATACAGGGATCGGAAACACCATATATTTT	CASSINTGIGNTIYF
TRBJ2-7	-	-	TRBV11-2	TGTGCCAGCAGCTTAGCAATCTCCGCCTACGAGCAGTACTTC	CASSLAISAYEQYF
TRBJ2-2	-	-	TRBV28	TGTGCCAGCAGTTTACCCGGGAACACCGGGGAGCTGTTTTTT	CASSLPGNTGELFF
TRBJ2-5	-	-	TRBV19	TGTGCCAGTAGTTGGTCGAGCCTCGGCCAAGAGACCCAGTACTTC	CASSWSSLGQETQYF
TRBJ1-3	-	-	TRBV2	TGTGCCAACCGCCGAGCGGGGGGCTCTGGAAACACCATATATTTT	CANRRAGGSGNTIYF
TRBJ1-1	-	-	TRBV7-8	TGTGCCAGCAGCCTTTACACCATGAACACTGAAGCTTTCTTT	CASSLYTMNTEAFF
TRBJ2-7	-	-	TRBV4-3	TGCGCCAGCAGCCAAGATCGGGTGTCAGGCTCCCACGAGCAGTACTTC	CASSQDRVSGSHEQYF
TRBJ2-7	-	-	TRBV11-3	TGTGCCAGCAGCTTAGCAGGTTGGGGGATCTCCTACGAGCAGTACTTC	CASSLAGWGISYEQYF
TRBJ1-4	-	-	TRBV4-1	TGCGCCAGCAGCCAAGATACAACGGGGCCCGAAAAACTGTTTTTT	CASSQDTTGPEKLFF